The 22 T cell receptor beta chains below were found in one sample sequenced in a study of shared clonotypes between healthy human individuals (TCRdb year 2020). Library preparation employed the immunoSEQ multiplex PCR assay. In TCRdb, the immuneACCESS table is reduced to in-frame sequences with V and J assigned. These tables do not hold every clone; where another copy was compared, an unresolved V gene accounts for under half, and the others remain unexplained. The table for this sample lists around 1.9 million clones; around 93% of them were counted only once. Of the sample, around 1.7% falls within the top ten clones. CD8 naive samples were obtained by positive selection for CCR7 among CD45RO-negative cells, yielding a CD45RA+CCR7+ population from which TemRA cells were excluded. Sequencing input: naive CD8+ T cells from PBMCs. The intended sense of this specimen's cell subset or site label: CD45RA+CCR7+. The receptor source for this set is a man aged 18 to 29 in good health. Some clones in this sample may be carry-over from other donors' samples.

The table lists this clone with a count of one. This rearrangement joins TRBV13 to TRBJ2-7, with TRBD1 as a possible D gene (6 bases). The germline V and J ends were trimmed by 3 bases and 6 bases, with 12 bases remaining between them. The CDR3 is made up of 13 amino acids. Germline V gene data show CDR1 as PRHDT and CDR2 as FYEKMQ (reference sequence). The CDR3 reads CASSFRQAGEQYF. The CDR3 DNA sequence: TGTGCCAGCAGCTTTCGACAGGCGGGCGAGCAGTACTTC.

The rearrangement joins TRBV5-4 to TRBJ2-7; 7 nucleotides match TRBD2. The CDR3 sequence is 15 residues long. CDR1 SGHNT and CDR2 YYREEE come from the germline V gene (reference sequence). The J segment lost 0 bases and the V segment lost 2 bases, leaving 5 bases of the junction unmatched. The CDR3 loop is CASSFSGGSSYEQYF. The CDR3 DNA reads as TGTGCCAGCAGCTTCTCGGGGGGAAGCTCCTACGAGCAGTACTTC.

The chain carries TRBV28 and TRBJ1-6; unclear D gene. Trimming took off 2 bases at V and 7 bases at J, with 6 bases between the two ends. Per germline, CDR1 MDHEN and CDR2 SYDVKM. This CDR3 contains 13 residues. This chain's CDR3 is CASSLVGNSPLHF. In nucleotides, the CDR3 is TGTGCCAGCAGTTTAGTGGGGAATTCACCCCTCCACTTT.

CDR3 protein: CASSYRIGQGRYEQYF. As DNA, the CDR3 is TGTGCCAGCAGCTACAGAATAGGACAGGGTCGGTACGAGCAGTACTTC. The chain couples TRBV5-6 to TRBJ2-7; 8 bases match TRBD1. The V gene's germline CDR1 is SGHDT and CDR2 YYEEEE. The CDR3 is 16 residues long. V gave up 3 bases and J gave up 4 bases; unmatched junction bases: 12.

This chain uses TRBV6-1 with TRBJ2-7; D is undetermined. V shed 2 bases and J shed 1 base, with 6 bases lying between them. The germline V gene has CDR1 MNHNS and CDR2 SASEGT. The CDR3 sequence is 13 residues long. CDR3: CASSERDSYEQYF. The CDR3 DNA reads TGTGCCAGCAGTGAACGAGATTCCTACGAGCAGTACTTC.

The CDR3 nucleotides are TGCAGCGCCCGTCGGGGGGCCGCCGGAGAGACCCAGTACTTC. Translating it yields CSARRGAAGETQYF. This chain links TRBV29-1 with TRBJ2-5, with D possibly being TRBD2 (7 bases). Germline CDR1 and CDR2: SQVTM and ANQGSEA. Trimming cost V 7 bases and J 4 bases, with 19 bases left between them. This CDR3 contains 14 residues.

The chain joins TRBV29-1 to TRBJ1-2, with D perhaps TRBD1 (6 bases). CDR1 SQVTM and CDR2 ANQGSEA come from the germline V gene. V shed 3 bases and J shed 6 bases, with 14 bases lying between them. The CDR3 loop spans 13 amino acids. The CDR3 coding sequence is TGCAGCGTTGACCCCAGGGGTCCGAATGGCTACACCTTC. Translating it yields CSVDPRGPNGYTF.

The V gene is TRBV28, the J gene TRBJ1-2; 8 bases match TRBD1. The length of the CDR3 is 14 residues. The V segment lost 3 bases and the J segment 7 bases; nucleotides outside the gene matches: 7. Germline assignment: CDR1 MDHEN and CDR2 SYDVKM. The CDR3 reads CASSFNRGWGGYTF. CDR3 DNA sequence: TGTGCCAGCAGTTTCAACAGGGGGTGGGGTGGCTACACCTTC.

The J gene is TRBJ2-5, the V gene TRBV6-5; no clear D. The CDR3 contains 13 residues. Germline V lookup: CDR1 MNHEY, CDR2 SVGAGI. V was pared by 0 bases and J by 5 bases, with 7 bases between. The CDR3 loop reads CASSYSMQETQYF. CDR3 nucleotide sequence: TGTGCCAGCAGTTACTCGATGCAGGAGACCCAGTACTTC.

The chain links TRBV5-8 to TRBJ1-1; maybe TRBD1 (5 bases). Trimming removed 3 bases from V and 4 bases from J, with 25 bases in between. The length of the CDR3 is 18 residues. CDR1 is SGHTS, CDR2 YDEGEE, per germline. The CDR3 sequence: CASSSGGPPVGLVTEAFF. In DNA form, the CDR3 reads TGTGCCAGCAGCTCCGGTGGACCCCCCGTGGGGCTCGTCACTGAAGCTTTCTTT.

The chain uses TRBV19 and TRBJ1-5; 9 bases line up with TRBD1. Germline CDR1 and CDR2: LNHDA and SQIVND (reference sequence). V lost 5 bases and J lost 1; bases outside the gene matches: 6. The CDR3 length is 16 residues. CDR3 in DNA: TGTGCCAGTAGTCCTTGGACAGGGGAAAGCAATCAGCCCCAGCATTTT. Protein product: CASSPWTGESNQPQHF.

This chain uses TRBV4-2 with TRBJ1-3, with no clear D. The V gene's germline CDR1 is LGHNA and CDR2 YNFKEQ. V was pared by 3 bases and J by 0 bases, with 15 bases between. The CDR3 spans 17 residues. This CDR3 is CASSQATVRSSGNTIYF. DNA of the CDR3: TGTGCCAGCAGCCAGGCAACAGTGAGAAGCTCTGGAAACACCATATATTTT.

The V gene is TRBV4-1, the J gene TRBJ1-5; the D gene is possibly TRBD1 (6 bases). V shed 0 bases and J shed 7 bases, with 13 bases lying between them. Germline-derived CDR1 and CDR2 are MGHRA and YSYEKL. The CDR3 sequence is 15 residues long. CDR3 loop: CASSQDGPRGQPQHF. DNA for the CDR3: TGCGCCAGCAGCCAAGATGGTCCCAGGGGCCAGCCCCAGCATTTT.

V and J are TRBV6-6 and TRBJ2-7; D gene unclear. Per the germline V gene, CDR1 is MNHNY and CDR2 is SVGAGI (reference sequence). V was shortened by 2 bases and J by 1 base, with 12 bases between the two germline ends. The CDR3 length is 15 residues. The CDR3 reads CASSYKSSVSYEQYF. The CDR3 DNA sequence: TGTGCCAGCAGTTACAAGTCCTCGGTTTCCTACGAGCAGTACTTC.

The J gene is TRBJ2-2, the V gene TRBV2; 9 nucleotides match TRBD2. Trimming took 7 bases from V and 5 from J; bases not matched to a gene: 14. Germline V CDR1 and CDR2: SNHLY, FYNNEI. The CDR3 runs 17 residues. The CDR3 DNA is TGTGCCAGCACCCCCGAGATAGCGGGAGTGTTGACCGGGGAGCTGTTTTTT. This gives the protein CASTPEIAGVLTGELFF.

V usage is TRBV7-2 and J usage is TRBJ1-2; D might be TRBD1 (6 bases). The CDR3 consists of 15 residues. The V end lost 5 bases, the J end lost 5 bases, and 18 bases lay between the germline ends. Looked up from germline, CDR1 is SGHTA and CDR2 is FQGNSA. The CDR3 DNA reads TGTGCCAGCAGCAGGGGGGTCCCGCTTGATTATGGCTACACCTTC. Its translation is CASSRGVPLDYGYTF.

The CDR3 here is CASSQESLRTIYNEQFF. The CDR3 region has the DNA TGTGCCAGCAGCCAAGAATCATTAAGGACTATCTACAATGAGCAGTTCTTC. The chain links TRBV14 to TRBJ2-1; D may be TRBD2 (6 bases). The CDR3 consists of 17 residues. CDR1 SGHDN and CDR2 FVKESK come from the germline V gene. V was clipped by 0 bases and J by 3 bases, with 15 bases between them. Drawing the rest from reference TRBV14 and TRBJ2-1, the complete variable domain is EAGVTQFPSHSVIEKGQTVTLRCDPISGHDNLYWYRRVMGKEIKFLLHFVKESKQDESGMPNNRFLAERTGGTYSTLKVQPAELEDSGVYFCASSQESLRTIYNEQFFGPGTRLTVL.

The chain employs TRBV25-1 and TRBJ2-3, with a weak D call TRBD1 (5 bases). Germline V gene lookup returns CDR1 MGHDK and CDR2 SYGVNS. Trimming stripped 1 base from V and 5 bases from J, with 7 bases between. The CDR3 is made up of 13 amino acids. As DNA, the CDR3 is TGTGCCAGCAGTGAATGGGGCCAAGATACGCAGTATTTT. Translation gives CASSEWGQDTQYF.

The chain has TRBV7-9 and TRBJ1-1; the match to TRBD1 covers 7 bases. V lost 5 bases and J lost 3; bases outside the gene matches: 9. Per germline, CDR1 SEHNR and CDR2 FQNEAQ (reference sequence). This CDR3 is built from 15 residues. Here the CDR3 DNA reads TGTGCCAGCAGCGACATGGGACAGCCCGACACTGAAGCTTTCTTT. Residues: CASSDMGQPDTEAFF.

The chain is built from TRBV30 and TRBJ2-7; D remains ambiguous. The CDR3 loop spans 12 amino acids. V lost 2 bases to trimming and J lost 3 bases, with 8 bases between them. Germline CDR1 is GTSNPN and CDR2 is SVGIG (reference sequence). The CDR3 DNA sequence: TGTGCCTGGAGTCCCGATAACTACGAGCAGTACTTC. This encodes CAWSPDNYEQYF.

The J gene is TRBJ1-1, the V gene TRBV10-3; D may be TRBD1 (6 bases). Germline values: CDR1 ENHRY, CDR2 SYGVKD. V lost 0 bases and J lost 4, with 9 bases in between. This CDR3 is 14 amino acids long. The CDR3 here is CAISESAGATEAFF. Written as DNA, the CDR3 is TGTGCCATCAGTGAGTCGGCGGGGGCCACTGAAGCTTTCTTT.

The genes are TRBV27 and TRBJ2-7; the D gene is possibly TRBD1 (6 bases). The CDR3 runs 14 residues. CDR1 and CDR2 from the germline V gene are MNHEY and SMNVEV (reference sequence). Between the trimmed V and J ends, which lost 6 bases and 0 bases, there was a span of 12 bases. This CDR3 reads CASRAEGVSYEQYF. CDR3 DNA sequence: TGTGCCAGCAGAGCCGAGGGGGTCTCCTACGAGCAGTACTTC.